This TCR beta chain originates from a study of T cells in Graves' hyperthyroidism and ophthalmopathy. Study results and caveats: Most expanded thyroid clonotypes above 0.001 also appeared in blood.

Thyroid ultrasound, orbital computed tomography, clinical symptoms, and serum thyroxine and TRAb underpinned diagnoses. This clonotype was detected ten times or more. Its antigen is undetermined. The TCR beta CDR3 regions underwent amplification using RNA transcripts as the source. Primed by the HTBI set, a first-round RT-PCR was run on the TCR CDR3. One entry per CDR3 protein results from TCRdb running MiXCR on the multiplex PCR reads. The top ten hold less than 30% of the sample, which has some 510,000 distinct CDR3 sequences, less than 25% seen once. The CDR3 has 13 residues. Deletions cut 4 bases from V and 3 bases from J, with 9 bases between. Germline V lookup: CDR1 SGHAT, CDR2 FQNNGV.

The clonotype comes from a man between 18 and 35 years old with Graves' hyperthyroidism. The chain recombines TRBV11-2 with TRBJ1-1, with TRBD1 as a possible D gene (5 bases). The specimen sequenced was blood. The CDR3 DNA is TGTGCCAGCAGCTCCGTGGGGGACACTGAAGCTTTCTTT. It yields the protein CASSSVGDTEAFF.